The rows below give T cell receptor beta chains drawn from one sample of a study of blood T cell repertoires in COVID-19. Profiling relied on immunoSEQ multiplex PCR, and the TCRdb table lists in-frame clones only, not all of them. The data hold around 200,000 clones, with more than 70% observed a single time. What was sequenced was peripheral blood. The receptor set was obtained from a woman aged 45-65 years with acute or convalescent COVID-19. CDR3s include the opening cysteine and the closing phenylalanine or tryptophan. Each record gives: clone size, V gene, J gene, D gene, CDR3 DNA, CDR3 protein. A D gene is named only where the DNA matches it firmly. Size is omitted from some rows. Given values are once, few, many or a class for expanded clones.

>.|TRBV14|TRBJ1-4|.
TGTGCCAGCAGCCAACAAGGGAGTTCCCCCACCGTAACTAATGAAAAACTGTTTTTT
CASSQQGSSPTVTNEKLFF
>few|TRBV5-1|TRBJ2-1|.
TGCGCCAGCAGCTCCTTTATCGGGAATGAGCAGTTCTTC
CASSSFIGNEQFF
>.|TRBV7-9|TRBJ2-7|TRBD2
TGTGCCAGCAGTCTTCATGGGACTAGCGGGACAAACTACGAGCAGTACTTC
CASSLHGTSGTNYEQYF
>.|TRBV5-6|TRBJ1-2|.
TGTGCCAGCAGTCCGCCGAAAGCAGGTATCTATGGCTACACCTTC
CASSPPKAGIYGYTF
>.|TRBV5-1|TRBJ2-7|TRBD1
TGCGCCAGCAGCTTGGTACCATCTGGGACAGAAGTCTACGAGCAGTACTTC
CASSLVPSGTEVYEQYF
>.|TRBV27|TRBJ1-2|TRBD1
TGTGCCAGCAGTTTACAGGGACAGGGGGCAGGGTATGGCTACACCTTC
CASSLQGQGAGYGYTF
>.|TRBV27|TRBJ2-1|.
TGTGCCAGCAGCCAAGCACAGGGGGGGTCCTACAATGAGCAGTTCTTC
CASSQAQGGSYNEQFF
>.|TRBV27|TRBJ1-1|.
TGTGCCAGCAGTTCCCTTAGGGGTATTGTAGACACTGAAGCTTTCTTT
CASSSLRGIVDTEAFF
>.|TRBV19|TRBJ2-3|.
TGTGCCAGTAGTATTGATGGCGGAGCCAGCACAGATACGCAGTATTTT
CASSIDGGASTDTQYF
>.|TRBV5-5|TRBJ2-5|TRBD2
TGTGCCAGCAGCCGGACTAGCGGGAGAAAAGAGACCCAGTACTTC
CASSRTSGRKETQYF
>.|TRBV10-3|TRBJ2-2|.
TGTGCCATCAGTGAGCGGGGGTTCACCGGGGAGCTGTTTTTT
CAISERGFTGELFF
>.|TRBV7-9|TRBJ2-1|TRBD2
TGTGCCAGCAGCCCCTGGGGACTAGCGGGCAACAATGAGCAGTTCTTC
CASSPWGLAGNNEQFF
>.|TRBV5-5|TRBJ2-2|.
TGTGCCAGCAGCTTCGGGGACACCGGGGAGCTGTTTTTT
CASSFGDTGELFF
>.|TRBV28|TRBJ2-7|TRBD1
TGTGCCAGCAGTTTAGAAGGACAGGGGAACTACGAGCAGTACTTC
CASSLEGQGNYEQYF
>.|TRBV7-3|TRBJ2-1|TRBD1
TGTGCCAGCAGCTTAATGCCCCACGGGACAGGGGTTAACAATGAGCAGTTCTTC
CASSLMPHGTGVNNEQFF
>.|TRBV3-1/TRBV3-2|TRBJ2-5|TRBD2
TGTGCCAGCAGCCAACCGAAAGGTGGACTAGCGGGAGGAGTGGGTATGGAGACCCAGTACTTC
CASSQPKGGLAGGVGMETQYF
>.|TRBV20-1|TRBJ1-2|.
TGCAGTGCTATTGATAGTAGCTATGGCTACACCTTC
CSAIDSSYGYTF
>.|TRBV3-1/TRBV3-2|TRBJ1-2|.
TGTGCCAGCAGCACCAACAGCTTTTTCTATGGCTACACCTTC
CASSTNSFFYGYTF
>.|TRBV7-8|TRBJ2-3|TRBD2
TGTGCCAGCAGTAGAGTAGCGGGAGCAGATACGCAGTATTTT
CASSRVAGADTQYF
>.|TRBV2|TRBJ1-1|TRBD1
TGTGCCAGCAGACCCACTTCTAGGGACAGGGCTGAAGCTTTCTTT
CASRPTSRDRAEAFF
>.|TRBV11-3|TRBJ2-7|TRBD1
TGTGCCAGCAGCTTTTCACAGGGGTACGAGCAGTACTTC
CASSFSQGYEQYF
>.|TRBV3-1/TRBV3-2|TRBJ2-3|TRBD2
TGTGCCAGCAGCCTCGGACTAGCGGGAGGGGCAGATACGCAGTATTTT
CASSLGLAGGADTQYF
>.|TRBV7-7|TRBJ2-1|TRBD2
TGTGCTAGCAGCAAAGAGATAGCGGGAGTCGTATCTGAGCAGTTCTTC
CASSKEIAGVVSEQFF
>.|TRBV7-8|TRBJ1-5|.
TGTGCCAGCAGCTTAGGGGGGGGTAGCAATCAGCCCCAGCATTTT
CASSLGGGSNQPQHF
>.|TRBV27|TRBJ2-5|TRBD2
TGTGCCAGCAGTTTAATAGCGGGAGGCGGCCAAGAGACCCAGTACTTC
CASSLIAGGGQETQYF
>.|TRBV19|TRBJ1-5|TRBD1
TGTGCCAGTAGTAACCGGGACAGGGGGATCGGTCAGCCCCAGCATTTT
CASSNRDRGIGQPQHF
>.|TRBV7-9|TRBJ1-4|.
TGTGCCAGCAGCTTAGCCAGTACCAATGAAAAACTGTTTTTT
CASSLASTNEKLFF
>.|TRBV5-1|TRBJ2-7|TRBD2
TGCGCCAGCAGCTTGGGAGTAGCGGGCTACGAGCAGTACTTC
CASSLGVAGYEQYF
>.|TRBV24-1|TRBJ2-2|TRBD2
TGTGCCACCAGTGACCCCGGACTAGCGGGAGGGTGGGACACCGGGGAGCTGTTTTTT
CATSDPGLAGGWDTGELFF
>.|TRBV2|TRBJ1-4|TRBD1
TGTGCCAGCAGTGTGGGACAGGGAGACGAAAAACTGTTTTTT
CASSVGQGDEKLFF
>.|TRBV30|TRBJ1-4|.
TGTGCCTGGAGTGACGGGATAAGAGGAGAAAAACTGTTTTTT
CAWSDGIRGEKLFF
>.|TRBV25-1|TRBJ2-7|TRBD2
TGTGCCAGCAGTGATCATTCTAGCGGGAAAAGCTACGAGCAGTACTTC
CASSDHSSGKSYEQYF
>.|TRBV2|TRBJ1-1|.
TGTGCCAGCAGTGTTTCAAGGGGGAACCTTGAAGCTTTCTTT
CASSVSRGNLEAFF
>once|TRBV14|TRBJ1-1|TRBD1
TGTGCCAGCGGCCCGACAGGGAGCACTGAAGCTTTCTTT
CASGPTGSTEAFF
>.|TRBV6-2/TRBV6-3|TRBJ2-1|.
TGTGCCAGCAGTTACCCCCCGACCGACTGGGTCGAGCAGTTCTTC
CASSYPPTDWVEQFF
>.|TRBV24-1|TRBJ2-1|TRBD2
TGTGCCACCAGTGACCTTGGACTAGCGGGCGGGAATGAGCAGTTCTTC
CATSDLGLAGGNEQFF
>.|TRBV24-1|TRBJ2-3|TRBD1
TGTGCCACCAGTGACCCTGGGACAGGCTATAGCACAGATACGCAGTATTTT
CATSDPGTGYSTDTQYF
>.|TRBV27|TRBJ2-1|TRBD2
TGTGCCAGCAGCCCTAGCGGGGGGCCATCCTACAATGAGCAGTTCTTC
CASSPSGGPSYNEQFF
>.|TRBV7-3|TRBJ2-1|.
TGTGCCAGCACCGCAGGTGGTAGCTCCTACAATGAGCAGTTCTTC
CASTAGGSSYNEQFF
>.|TRBV6-5|TRBJ1-1|.
TGTGCCAGCAGCCTTACGGGGGGGCCTTACACTGAAGCTTTCTTT
CASSLTGGPYTEAFF
>.|TRBV2|TRBJ2-1|TRBD2
TGTGCCAGCAGTGGGGCGCGGGGGGGCCGCAACAATGAGCAGTTCTTC
CASSGARGGRNNEQFF
>.|TRBV24-1|TRBJ1-5|TRBD1
TGTGCCACCAGTCACGGACAGGGGTATCAGCCCCAGCATTTT
CATSHGQGYQPQHF
>.|TRBV9|TRBJ2-3|TRBD2
TGTGCCAGCAGCGTAGAGTTCCTAGCGGGAGGTGTCACAGATACGCAGTATTTT
CASSVEFLAGGVTDTQYF
>.|TRBV28|TRBJ1-1|TRBD1
TGTGCCAGCAGTTCCCGACAGGGTGAAGCTTTCTTT
CASSSRQGEAFF
>.|TRBV24-1|TRBJ1-2|TRBD1
TGTGCCACCAGTGATGGCTCATCCGGGACAGGGGGCGTAAGCTATGGCTATGGCTACACCTTC
CATSDGSSGTGGVSYGYGYTF
>.|TRBV5-1|TRBJ2-1|.
TGCGCCAGCAGCTTGGAGGGCGGGACCTACAATGAGCAGTTCTTC
CASSLEGGTYNEQFF
>few|TRBV10-3|TRBJ2-7|TRBD2
TGTGCCATCAGTCGGGCCGGGACTAGCGGGAGTCACGAGCAGTACTTC
CAISRAGTSGSHEQYF
>.|TRBV19|TRBJ1-1|TRBD1
TGTGCCAGTAGTATCCGCGGACAGGCGAACACTGAAGCTTTCTTT
CASSIRGQANTEAFF
>.|TRBV29-1|TRBJ1-1|TRBD1
TGCAGCGTGAACAGGGGGGACTATTATACTGAAGCTTTCTTT
CSVNRGDYYTEAFF
>once|TRBV6-5|TRBJ2-7|.
TGTGCCAGTGGGGGGAAGGGGTCCTACGAGCAGTACTTC
CASGGKGSYEQYF
>few|TRBV27|TRBJ1-1|.
TGTGCCAGCAGTTTTTTCCCTACAGGGCCCATGAACACTGAAGCTTTCTTT
CASSFFPTGPMNTEAFF
>.|TRBV19|TRBJ1-2|.
TGTGCCAGTAGTTCCCTCGGGGGGGCCTATGGCTACACCTTC
CASSSLGGAYGYTF
>.|TRBV7-8|TRBJ2-1|.
TGTGCCAGCAGCTTAGCGGGACAACCTTTGGATGAGCAGTTCTTC
CASSLAGQPLDEQFF